The entry below gives a single T cell receptor (beta chain) sequence along with its context. The antigen remains undetermined. This CDR3 has 16 residues. Between the trimmed V and J ends, which lost 4 bases and 0 bases, there was a span of 14 bases. Germline CDR1 is SGHRS and CDR2 is YFSETQ. Clones were sequenced by immunoSEQ multiplex PCR, and TCRdb holds only the in-frame ones, with some missing. The data show millions of clones, around 94% seen once. These data originate in a study of shared clonotypes between healthy human individuals. In the study overall: For every donor, three CD4 naive, three CD4 memory, two CD8 naive and one CD8 memory plates were used. Regarding the study as a whole: Sequencing depth was a factor that was expected to affect clonotype sharing among donors. Rarefaction gave evidence that sorted-subset sequencing remained incomplete despite large depth.

This receptor was obtained from a man between 18 and 29 years old in good health. The V call is TRBV5-1, the J call TRBJ2-1; no firm D call. Material: naive CD4+ T cells sorted from blood. As for subset: CD45RA+ positively selected. CDR3 DNA: TGCGCCAGCAGCCCGCCAGAGTGGAGCTCCTACAATGAGCAGTTCTTC. This sequence encodes CASSPPEWSSYNEQFF.